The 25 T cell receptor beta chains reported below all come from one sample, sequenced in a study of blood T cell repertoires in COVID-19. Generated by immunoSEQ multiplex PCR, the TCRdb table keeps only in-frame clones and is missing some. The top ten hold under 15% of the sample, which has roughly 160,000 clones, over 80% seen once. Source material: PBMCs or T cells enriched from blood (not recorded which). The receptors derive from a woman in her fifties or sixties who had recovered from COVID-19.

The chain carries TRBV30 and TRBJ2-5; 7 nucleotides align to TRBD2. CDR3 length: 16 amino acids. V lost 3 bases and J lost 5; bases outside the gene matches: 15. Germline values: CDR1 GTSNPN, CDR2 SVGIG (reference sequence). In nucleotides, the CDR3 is TGTGCCTGGAGGGCCTTAGGGACTACCAGAGGGGAGACCCAGTACTTC. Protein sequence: CAWRALGTTRGETQYF.

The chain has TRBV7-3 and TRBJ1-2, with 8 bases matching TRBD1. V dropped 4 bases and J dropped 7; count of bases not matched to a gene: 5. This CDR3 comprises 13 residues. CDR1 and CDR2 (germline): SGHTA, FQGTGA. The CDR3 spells CASSSTGVGGYTF. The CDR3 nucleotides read TGTGCCAGCAGCTCGACAGGGGTTGGTGGCTACACCTTC.

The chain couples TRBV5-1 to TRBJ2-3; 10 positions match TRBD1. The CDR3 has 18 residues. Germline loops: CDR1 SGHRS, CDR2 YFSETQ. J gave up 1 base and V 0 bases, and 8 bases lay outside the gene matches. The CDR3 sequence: CASSLVTGGLAGTDTQYF. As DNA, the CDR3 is TGCGCCAGCAGCTTGGTGACAGGGGGCCTGGCGGGCACAGATACGCAGTATTTT.

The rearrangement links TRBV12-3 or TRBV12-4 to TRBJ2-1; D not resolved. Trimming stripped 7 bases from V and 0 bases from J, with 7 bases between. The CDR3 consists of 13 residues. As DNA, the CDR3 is TGTGCCAGCACAGGTGTCTCCTACAATGAGCAGTTCTTC. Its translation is CASTGVSYNEQFF.

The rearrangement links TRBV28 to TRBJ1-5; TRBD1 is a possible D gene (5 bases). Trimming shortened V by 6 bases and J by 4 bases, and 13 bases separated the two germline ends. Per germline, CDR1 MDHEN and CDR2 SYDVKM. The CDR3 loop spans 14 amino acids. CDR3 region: CASSSGGENQPQHF. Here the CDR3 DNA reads TGTGCCAGCAGCTCGGGAGGGGAGAATCAGCCCCAGCATTTT.

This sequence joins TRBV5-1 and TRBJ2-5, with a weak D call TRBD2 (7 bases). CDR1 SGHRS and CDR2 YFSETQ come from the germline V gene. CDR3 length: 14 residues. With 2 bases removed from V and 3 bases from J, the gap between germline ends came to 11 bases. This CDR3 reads CASSLGGGEETQYF. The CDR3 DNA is TGCGCCAGCAGCTTAGGGGGGGGCGAAGAGACCCAGTACTTC. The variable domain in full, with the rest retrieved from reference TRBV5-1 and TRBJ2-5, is KAGVTQTPRYLIKTRGQQVTLSCSPISGHRSVSWYQQTPGQGLQFLFEYFSETQRNKGNFPGRFSGRQFSNSRSEMNVSTLELGDSALYLCASSLGGGEETQYFGPGTRLLVL.

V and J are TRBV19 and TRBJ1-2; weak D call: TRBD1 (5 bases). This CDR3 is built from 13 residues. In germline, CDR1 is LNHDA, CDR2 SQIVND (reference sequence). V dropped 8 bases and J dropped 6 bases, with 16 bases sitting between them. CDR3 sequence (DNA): TGTGCCAGTCTGGACAAAAACAGGAATGGCTACACCTTC. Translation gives CASLDKNRNGYTF.

CDR3 amino acids: CASSVDSAGNTIYF. In nucleotides, the CDR3 is TGTGCCAGCTCAGTCGACAGCGCCGGGAACACCATATATTTT. This sequence joins TRBV18 and TRBJ1-3, with D perhaps TRBD1 (5 bases). This CDR3 is 14 amino acids long. CDR1 and CDR2 (germline): KGHSH, LQKENI. The V end lost 5 bases, the J end lost 7 bases, and 15 bases lay between the germline ends. The whole variable domain, filled in from reference TRBV18 and TRBJ1-3, reads NAGVMQNPRHLVRRRGQEARLRCSPMKGHSHVYWYRQLPEEGLKFMVYLQKENIIDESGMPKERFSAEFPKEGPSILRIQQVVRGDSAAYFCASSVDSAGNTIYFGEGSWLTVV.

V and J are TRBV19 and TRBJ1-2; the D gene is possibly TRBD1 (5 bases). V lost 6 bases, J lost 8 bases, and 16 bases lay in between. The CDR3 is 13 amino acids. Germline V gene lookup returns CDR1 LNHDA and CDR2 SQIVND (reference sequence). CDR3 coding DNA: TGTGCCAGTAGCGGTGCAGGGCGGAACGGCTACACCTTC. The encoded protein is CASSGAGRNGYTF.

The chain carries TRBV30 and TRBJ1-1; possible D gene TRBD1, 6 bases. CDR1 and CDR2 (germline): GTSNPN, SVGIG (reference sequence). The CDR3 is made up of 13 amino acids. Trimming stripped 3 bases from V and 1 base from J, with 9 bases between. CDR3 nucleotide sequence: TGTGCCTGGAGGCGACAGGCGAACACTGAAGCTTTCTTT. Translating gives CAWRRQANTEAFF.

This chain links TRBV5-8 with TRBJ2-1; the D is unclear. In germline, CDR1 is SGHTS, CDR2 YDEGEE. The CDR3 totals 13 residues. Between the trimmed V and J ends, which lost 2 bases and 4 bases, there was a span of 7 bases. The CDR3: CASSFSQYNEQFF. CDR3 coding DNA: TGTGCCAGCAGCTTTTCCCAATACAATGAGCAGTTCTTC.

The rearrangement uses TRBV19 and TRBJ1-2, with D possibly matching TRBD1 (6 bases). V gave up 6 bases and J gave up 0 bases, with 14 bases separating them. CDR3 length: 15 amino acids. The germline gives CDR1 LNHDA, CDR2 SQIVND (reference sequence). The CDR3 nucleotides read TGTGCCAGTAGGGCCCGGGGGGCTGCTAACTATGGCTACACCTTC. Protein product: CASRARGAANYGYTF.

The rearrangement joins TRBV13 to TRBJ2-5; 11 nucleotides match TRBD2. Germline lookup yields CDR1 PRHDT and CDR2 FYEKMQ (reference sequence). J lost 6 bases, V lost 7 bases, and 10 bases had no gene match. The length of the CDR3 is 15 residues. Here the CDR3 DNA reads TGTGCCAGCACCCTTAGCGGGGGGGGCTTTAAGACCCAGTACTTC. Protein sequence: CASTLSGGGFKTQYF.

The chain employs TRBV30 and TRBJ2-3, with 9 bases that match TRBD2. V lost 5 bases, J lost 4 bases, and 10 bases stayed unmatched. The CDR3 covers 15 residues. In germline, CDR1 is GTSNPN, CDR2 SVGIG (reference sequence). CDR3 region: CAWAYSGGNPDTQYF. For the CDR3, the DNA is TGTGCCTGGGCATATAGCGGGGGTAACCCAGATACGCAGTATTTT.

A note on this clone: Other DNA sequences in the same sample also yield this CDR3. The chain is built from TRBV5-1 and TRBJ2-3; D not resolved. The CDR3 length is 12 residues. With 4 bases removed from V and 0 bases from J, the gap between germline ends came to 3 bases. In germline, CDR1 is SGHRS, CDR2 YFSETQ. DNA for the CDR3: TGCGCCAGCAGCCCTAGCACAGATACGCAGTATTTT. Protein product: CASSPSTDTQYF.

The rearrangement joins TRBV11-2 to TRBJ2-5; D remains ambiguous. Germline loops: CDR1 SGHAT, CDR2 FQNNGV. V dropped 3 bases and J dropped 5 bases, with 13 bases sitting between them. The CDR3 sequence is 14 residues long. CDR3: CASSLKSRWETQYF. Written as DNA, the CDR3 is TGTGCCAGCAGCTTGAAGTCGAGGTGGGAGACCCAGTACTTC.

In DNA, the CDR3 is TGTGCCAGCTCACCACGGTTGATGCGGGAAAAACTGTTTTTT. This translates into CASSPRLMREKLFF. The V and J genes are TRBV18 and TRBJ1-4; D is undetermined. The germline V and J ends were trimmed by 1 base and 8 bases, with 11 bases remaining between them. In germline, CDR1 is KGHSH, CDR2 LQKENI. CDR3 size: 14 residues.

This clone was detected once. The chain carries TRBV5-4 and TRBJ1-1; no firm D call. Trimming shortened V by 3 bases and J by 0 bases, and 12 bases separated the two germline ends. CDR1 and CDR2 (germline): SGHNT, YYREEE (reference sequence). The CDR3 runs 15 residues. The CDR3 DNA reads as TGTGCCAGCAGCTCGCCGGGTGGAGTGAACACTGAAGCTTTCTTT. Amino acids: CASSSPGGVNTEAFF.

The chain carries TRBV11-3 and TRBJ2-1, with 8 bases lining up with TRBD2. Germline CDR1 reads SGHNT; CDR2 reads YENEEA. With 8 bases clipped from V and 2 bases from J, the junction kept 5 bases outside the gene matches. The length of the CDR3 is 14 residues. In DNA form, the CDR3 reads TGTGCCAGCGGAAGCGGGGGCCCCTACAATGAGCAGTTCTTC. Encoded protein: CASGSGGPYNEQFF.

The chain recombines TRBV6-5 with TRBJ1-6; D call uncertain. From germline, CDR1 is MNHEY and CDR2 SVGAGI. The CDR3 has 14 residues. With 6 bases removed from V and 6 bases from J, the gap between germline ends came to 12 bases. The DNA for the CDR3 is TGTGCCAGCAGCCGGTGGGGAGGTAATTCACCCCTCCACTTT. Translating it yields CASSRWGGNSPLHF.

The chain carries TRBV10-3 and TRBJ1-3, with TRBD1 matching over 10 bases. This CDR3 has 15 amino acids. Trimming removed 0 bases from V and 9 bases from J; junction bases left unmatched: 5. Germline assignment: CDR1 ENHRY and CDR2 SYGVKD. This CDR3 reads CAISESGQGIGTIYF. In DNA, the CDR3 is TGTGCCATCAGTGAGTCGGGACAGGGGATTGGCACCATATATTTT.

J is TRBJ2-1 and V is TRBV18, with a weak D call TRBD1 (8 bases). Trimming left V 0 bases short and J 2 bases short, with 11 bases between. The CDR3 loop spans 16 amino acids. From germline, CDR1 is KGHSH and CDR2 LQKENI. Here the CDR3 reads CASSPPQGGTYNEQFF. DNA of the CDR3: TGTGCCAGCTCACCACCACAGGGGGGGACCTACAATGAGCAGTTCTTC.

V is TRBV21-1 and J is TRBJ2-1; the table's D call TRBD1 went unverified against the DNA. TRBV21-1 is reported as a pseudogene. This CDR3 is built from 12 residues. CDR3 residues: CASSPPRGEQFF. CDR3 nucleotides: TGTGCCAGCAGCCCCCCCAGGGGAGAGCAGTTCTTC.

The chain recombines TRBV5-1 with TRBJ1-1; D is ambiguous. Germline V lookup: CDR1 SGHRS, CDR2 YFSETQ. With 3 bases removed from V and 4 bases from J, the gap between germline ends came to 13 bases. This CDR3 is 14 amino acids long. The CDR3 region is CASSSGEPGTEAFF. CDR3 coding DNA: TGCGCCAGCAGCTCCGGGGAGCCGGGCACTGAAGCTTTCTTT.

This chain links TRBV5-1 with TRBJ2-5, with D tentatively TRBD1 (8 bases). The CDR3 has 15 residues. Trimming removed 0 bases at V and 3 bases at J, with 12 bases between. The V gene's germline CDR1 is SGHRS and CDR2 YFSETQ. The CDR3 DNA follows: TGCGCCAGCAGCTTGGTAACAGGGGGGGAAGAGACCCAGTACTTC. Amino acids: CASSLVTGGEETQYF. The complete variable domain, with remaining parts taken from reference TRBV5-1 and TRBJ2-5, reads KAGVTQTPRYLIKTRGQQVTLSCSPISGHRSVSWYQQTPGQGLQFLFEYFSETQRNKGNFPGRFSGRQFSNSRSEMNVSTLELGDSALYLCASSLVTGGEETQYFGPGTRLLVL.